This T cell receptor (beta chain) was identified in a study of blood T cells in healthy people across ages. Alongside a J-beta primer mix, a sample-barcoded 5' primer served in a second PCR lasting about 7 to 12 cycles. Using its own MiXCR run on the 5' RACE reads, TCRdb lists one record per CDR3 protein. The sample records 1.4 million or so distinct CDR3 sequences, roughly two fifths being singletons. The sequencing sample was made of blood. This receptor was identified in a young woman in good health.

The CDR3 sequence: CASSLQGLAGGFYEQYF. DNA of the CDR3: TGTGCCAGCAGCTTACAGGGACTGGCGGGAGGGTTCTACGAGCAGTACTTC. V is TRBV7-2 and J is TRBJ2-7, with 9 bases matching TRBD2. This CDR3 is 17 amino acids long. V lost 2 bases, J lost 3 bases, and 11 bases stayed unmatched. In germline, CDR1 is SGHTA, CDR2 FQGNSA.